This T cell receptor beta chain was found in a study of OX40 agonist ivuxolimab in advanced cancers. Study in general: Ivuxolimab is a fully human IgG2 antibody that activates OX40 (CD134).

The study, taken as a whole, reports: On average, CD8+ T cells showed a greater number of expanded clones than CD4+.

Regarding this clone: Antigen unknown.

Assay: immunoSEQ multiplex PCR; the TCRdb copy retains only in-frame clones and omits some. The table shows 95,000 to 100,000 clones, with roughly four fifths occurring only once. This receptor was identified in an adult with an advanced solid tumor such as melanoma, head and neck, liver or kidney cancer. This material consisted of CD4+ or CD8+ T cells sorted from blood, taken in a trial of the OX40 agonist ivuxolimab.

Here the CDR3 DNA reads TGTGCCAGCAGTTACGGTAGCACAGATACGCAGTATTTT. It encodes CASSYGSTDTQYF. The chain couples TRBV6-5 to TRBJ2-3; no clear D gene. The V end lost 2 bases, the J end lost 0 bases, and 3 bases lay between the germline ends. The CDR3 is 13 amino acids. The germline V gene encodes CDR1 MNHEY and CDR2 SVGAGI.